This TCR beta chain was documented in a study of T-cell memory formation after mild COVID-19. In TCRdb, the 5' RACE reads were re-called with MiXCR into one record per CDR3 protein. The table has 50,000 or so distinct CDR3 sequences, 25% to 30% seen once; the top ten hold 43%. In germline, CDR1 is SGHTA, CDR2 FQGNSA. CDR3 length: 12 amino acids. Trimming removed 5 bases at V and 9 bases at J, with 14 bases between. The TCR comes from a man younger than 35 who had mild COVID-19 (a few samples of this study predate the infection). Cell type and time point are not known. This chain connects TRBV7-2 to TRBJ2-7; D is unresolved. The sample taken for sequencing was PBMCs or a T cell subset sorted from them (not recorded which). CDR3 sequence reads: CASSPRPGGQYF. In DNA, the CDR3 is TGTGCCAGCAGCCCGCGACCCGGCGGGCAGTACTTC.